This is a list of T cell receptor beta chains from one sample in a study of CD8 T cells in ankylosing spondylitis. TCRdb called the 5' RACE reads again in MiXCR, with one record for every CDR3 protein. The data hold hundreds of thousands of distinct CDR3 sequences, with 7% to 10% observed a single time. The sequenced sample was blood, either unsorted or a sorted T cell fraction (not recorded which). These receptors were collected from a female donor with ankylosing spondylitis or in good health (not recorded which). The CDR3 runs from the conserved cysteine through the conserved F or W. A D gene is named only where the DNA matches it firmly. Clone size is given for some rows only: seen once, a few or many times, or a class if the clone is expanded.

d_call	j_call	clone_size	v_call	cdr3_aa	cdr3_nt
.	TRBJ1-1	.	TRBV28	CAVSWGTEAFF	TGTGCGGTCTCTTGGGGGACTGAAGCTTTCTTT
.	TRBJ2-1	few	TRBV7-9	CASSSPPNF	TGTGCCAGCAGCTCCCCCCCCAACTTC
.	TRBJ2-7	few	TRBV3-1	CASSPARAGLYEQYF	TGTGCCAGCAGCCCCGCCAGGGCGGGACTCTACGAGCAGTACTTC
.	TRBJ2-5	many	TRBV29-1	CSVEGREWETQYF	TGCAGCGTTGAGGGCAGGGAGTGGGAGACCCAGTACTTC
.	TRBJ2-1	.	TRBV19	CASTWDAGSYNEQFF	TGTGCCAGTACCTGGGATGCGGGGAGCTACAATGAGCAGTTCTTC
.	TRBJ2-2	few	TRBV10-3	CAIRPGTSNTGELFF	TGTGCCATCAGGCCCGGGACCTCGAACACCGGGGAGCTGTTTTTT
TRBD2	TRBJ2-7	few	TRBV7-9	CASSSSSGISYEQYF	TGTGCCAGCAGCTCATCTAGCGGGATTTCCTACGAGCAGTACTTC
.	TRBJ2-2	many	TRBV9	CASSSQGERGELFF	TGTGCCAGCAGCTCCCAGGGCGAGCGCGGGGAGCTGTTTTTT
.	TRBJ1-2	many	TRBV15	CATSRGDAGYGYTF	TGTGCCACCAGCAGAGGGGACGCAGGCTATGGCTACACCTTC
TRBD1	TRBJ1-2	many	TRBV6-2/TRBV6-3	CASSEDRAYGYTF	TGTGCCAGCAGTGAGGACAGGGCCTATGGCTACACCTTC
.	TRBJ1-3	.	TRBV7-9	CASSLAVAASGNTIYF	TGTGCCAGCAGCTTAGCGGTGGCAGCCTCTGGAAACACCATATATTTT
.	TRBJ2-4	many	TRBV5-1	CASSLATLAKNIQYF	TGCGCCAGCAGCTTGGCCACACTAGCCAAAAACATTCAGTACTTC
.	TRBJ2-1	many	TRBV20-1	CSARGAPIGNEQFF	TGCAGTGCGAGGGGAGCGCCTATCGGCAATGAGCAGTTCTTC
.	TRBJ2-1	.	TRBV7-9	CASSLSGTRGFNEQFF	TGTGCCAGCAGCTTATCCGGGACCAGAGGATTCAATGAGCAGTTCTTC
TRBD1	TRBJ2-5	many	TRBV18	CASSPLGQAEETQYF	TGTGCCAGCTCACCACTAGGACAGGCTGAAGAGACCCAGTACTTC
.	TRBJ1-5	many	TRBV7-2	CASSPTWATNQPQHF	TGTGCCAGCAGTCCCACGTGGGCCACCAATCAGCCCCAGCATTTT